The 14 T cell receptor beta chains reported below all come from one sample, sequenced in a study of Ad26.COV2.S vaccination and SARS-CoV-2 variants. Only in-frame clones appear in the TCRdb table, and some are missing; sequencing was by immunoSEQ multiplex PCR. Seen here are 430,000 or so clones, nearly 90% observed once, and the top ten hold over 2%. The sample's treatment: roughly 19 received Ad26.COV2.S at low or high dose, single or two shots; roughly five received placebo; per-sample allocation not given. At day 63 after the first vaccine or placebo injection, samples were drawn. This specimen consisted of peripheral blood, obtained in a trial of Ad26.COV2.S vaccine versus placebo. These receptors were obtained from a person aged 18 to 65 who received the Ad26.COV2.S COVID-19 vaccine or a placebo.

In this sample, this clone turned up a few times. The V gene is TRBV13, the J gene TRBJ1-5, with D uncertain. CDR1 is PRHDT and CDR2 is FYEKMQ in the germline V gene (reference sequence). The V and J ends lost 2 bases and 6 bases respectively, with 8 bases between them. The CDR3 sequence is 13 residues long. The CDR3 is CASSLTGGQPQHF. Here the CDR3 DNA reads TGTGCCAGCAGCTTAACGGGTGGTCAGCCCCAGCATTTT.

The chain employs TRBV5-8 and TRBJ2-3, with TRBD1 matching 10 bases. Trimming cost V 7 bases and J 5 bases; bases outside gene matches: 7. CDR1 is SGHTS, CDR2 YDEGEE, per germline. The CDR3 is made up of 14 amino acids. The CDR3 reads CASSRDRGIDTQYF. For the CDR3, the DNA is TGTGCCAGCTCCCGGGACAGGGGAATAGATACGCAGTATTTT.

CDR3 sequence: CASSFFLETDTQYF. The CDR3 nucleotides read TGTGCCAGCAGCTTCTTTTTAGAAACAGATACGCAGTATTTT. The V and J genes are TRBV5-5 and TRBJ2-3, with D unclear. Per the germline V gene, CDR1 is SGHKS and CDR2 is YYEKEE (reference sequence). This CDR3 has 14 amino acids. Deletions cut 2 bases from V and 3 bases from J, with 10 bases between.

This chain connects TRBV9 to TRBJ1-3, with D tentatively TRBD1 (6 bases). The germline V and J ends were trimmed by 0 bases and 7 bases, with 20 bases remaining between them. Germline V gene sequence: CDR1 SGDLS, CDR2 YYNGEE. This CDR3 is built from 17 residues. The CDR3 loop is CASSVGPPNEGGNTIYF. CDR3 in DNA: TGTGCCAGCAGCGTAGGCCCTCCGAACGAGGGGGGCAACACCATATATTTT.

The chain joins TRBV7-2 to TRBJ1-1, with D tentatively TRBD1 (5 bases). V was shortened by 3 bases and J by 4 bases, with 9 bases between the two germline ends. Per germline, CDR1 SGHTA and CDR2 FQGNSA. The CDR3 spans 13 residues. CDR3 sequence: CASSLGPPTEAFF. CDR3 sequence (DNA): TGTGCCAGCAGCTTGGGGCCCCCCACTGAAGCTTTCTTT.

The chain links TRBV18 to TRBJ1-5; D is undetermined. V was clipped by 5 bases and J by 0 bases, with 8 bases between them. CDR1 is KGHSH, CDR2 LQKENI, per germline. There are 14 residues in the CDR3. The CDR3 spells CASSSDHSNQPQHF. The CDR3 nucleotides are TGTGCCAGCTCATCGGACCATAGCAATCAGCCCCAGCATTTT.

The chain joins TRBV5-4 to TRBJ1-2; a weak D match, TRBD1 (5 bases). Per germline, CDR1 SGHNT and CDR2 YYREEE (reference sequence). The CDR3 is made up of 15 amino acids. Trimming shortened V by 3 bases and J by 4 bases, and 16 bases separated the two germline ends. Written as DNA, the CDR3 is TGTGCCAGCAGCTCCGGGAGGGGAAGGGGCTATGGCTACACCTTC. Translation: CASSSGRGRGYGYTF. Full variable domain (missing parts from reference TRBV5-4 and TRBJ1-2): ETGVTQSPTHLIKTRGQQVTLRCSSQSGHNTVSWYQQALGQGPQFIFQYYREEENGRGNFPPRFSGLQFPNYSSELNVNALELDDSALYLCASSSGRGRGYGYTFGSGTRLTVV.

The V gene is TRBV5-1, the J gene TRBJ2-1; D gene ambiguous. The CDR3 contains 15 residues. V gave up 1 base and J gave up 1 base, with 9 bases separating them. Per the germline V gene, CDR1 is SGHRS and CDR2 is YFSETQ. CDR3 DNA sequence: TGCGCCAGCAGCTTGAGTGCGGTTTCCTACAATGAGCAGTTCTTC. Protein sequence: CASSLSAVSYNEQFF.

The V call is TRBV15, the J call TRBJ1-3; D uncertain. The CDR3 runs 13 residues. The ends were cut back, 7 bases at V and 4 bases at J, with 11 bases in the middle. The germline V gene encodes CDR1 LNHNV and CDR2 YYDKDF (reference sequence). In nucleotides, the CDR3 is TGTGCCACCACGTGGCAGGTCGGAAACACCATATATTTT. Its translation is CATTWQVGNTIYF.

The chain couples TRBV3-1 (or the pseudogene TRBV3-2) to TRBJ1-5, with D possibly TRBD1 on 5 matching bases. Trimming took off 5 bases at V and 2 bases at J, with 13 bases between the two ends. The CDR3 covers 15 residues. CDR1 and CDR2 (germline): LGHDT, YNNKEL (reference sequence). The CDR3 DNA follows: TGTGCCAGCAGCTCCCAGGGTTGGGGCAATCAGCCCCAGCATTTT. Amino acid sequence: CASSSQGWGNQPQHF.

J is TRBJ2-5 and V is TRBV29-1; a weak D match, TRBD2 (6 bases). Trimming cost V 3 bases and J 5 bases, with 10 bases left between them. The CDR3 contains 12 residues. Germline CDR1 reads SQVTM; CDR2 reads ANQGSEA. Here the CDR3 reads CSVEGGFETQYF. The CDR3 DNA sequence: TGCAGCGTTGAGGGGGGTTTCGAGACCCAGTACTTC.

The chain couples TRBV27 to TRBJ1-4, with TRBD1 as a possible D gene (5 bases). This CDR3 has 15 residues. Between the trimmed V and J ends, which lost 0 bases and 3 bases, there was a span of 8 bases. Germline V gene sequence: CDR1 MNHEY, CDR2 SMNVEV (reference sequence). The CDR3 region has the DNA TGTGCCAGCAGTTTATCAAGGGGACCTAATGAAAAACTGTTTTTT. Translation gives CASSLSRGPNEKLFF.

CDR3 sequence (DNA): TGTGCCAGCAGCCAAGTTACGCAGGGAGGAGAAAAACTGTTTTTT. This gives the protein CASSQVTQGGEKLFF. The chain is built from TRBV4-2 and TRBJ1-4, with D perhaps matching TRBD1 (5 bases). The CDR3 runs to 15 residues. The V gene's germline CDR1 is LGHNA and CDR2 YNFKEQ. V dropped 1 base and J dropped 8 bases, with 14 bases sitting between them.

The chain has TRBV6-2 or TRBV6-3 and TRBJ1-1; D not certain. V lost 2 bases to trimming and J lost 2 bases, with 9 bases between them. Germline V gives CDR1 MNHEY, CDR2 SVGEGT. The CDR3 totals 14 residues. DNA of the CDR3: TGTGCCAGCAGTTACAGGAACACAAACACTGAAGCTTTCTTT. Translating gives CASSYRNTNTEAFF.